The TCR beta chain under discussion was sequenced for a study of graft-versus-host responses after intestinal transplantation. On this clone: What it binds is unknown.

Germline V gives CDR1 SGHTA, CDR2 FQGTGA. V dropped 5 bases and J dropped 9 bases, with 14 bases sitting between them. There are 13 residues in the CDR3. Study findings and constraints: Detected in recipient marrow were GvH clones, some of which were first observed in ileum or blood.

Libraries were prepared by immunoSEQ multiplex PCR; TCRdb keeps only in-frame clonotypes and omits some of them. The sample shows 120,000 or so clones, just under 95% of them seen only once. This chain uses TRBV7-3 with TRBJ2-1; D is perhaps TRBD2 (5 bases). This sequence was found in a human donor who received an intestinal transplant. The sample here was unstimulated CD8+ T cells sorted from spleen or lymph node cells, taken before intestinal transplant. The CDR3 sequence: CASSPLAGGEQFF. In nucleotides, the CDR3 is TGTGCCAGCAGCCCTTTGGCCGGAGGTGAGCAGTTCTTC. Using reference TRBV7-3 and TRBJ2-1 for the parts outside the CDR3, the full variable domain is GAGVSQTPSNKVTEKGKYVELRCDPISGHTALYWYRQSLGQGPEFLIYFQGTGAADDSGLPNDRFFAVRPEGSVSTLKIQRTERGDSAVYLCASSPLAGGEQFFGPGTRLTVL.